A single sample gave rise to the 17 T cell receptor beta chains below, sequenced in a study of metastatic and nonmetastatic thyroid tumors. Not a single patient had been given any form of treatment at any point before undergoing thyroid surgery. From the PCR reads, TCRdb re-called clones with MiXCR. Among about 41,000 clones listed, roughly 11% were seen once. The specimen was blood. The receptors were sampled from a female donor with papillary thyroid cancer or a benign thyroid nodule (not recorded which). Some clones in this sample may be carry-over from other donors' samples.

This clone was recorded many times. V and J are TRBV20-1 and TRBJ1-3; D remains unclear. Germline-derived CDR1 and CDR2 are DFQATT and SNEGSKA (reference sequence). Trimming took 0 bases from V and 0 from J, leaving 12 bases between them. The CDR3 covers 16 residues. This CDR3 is CSAREGGRISGNTIYF. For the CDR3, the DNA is TGCAGTGCTAGAGAGGGAGGGCGTATCTCTGGAAACACCATATATTTT.

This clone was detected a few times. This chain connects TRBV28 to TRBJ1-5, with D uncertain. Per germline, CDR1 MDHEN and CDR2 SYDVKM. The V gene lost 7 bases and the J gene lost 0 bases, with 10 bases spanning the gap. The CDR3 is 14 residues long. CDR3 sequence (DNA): TGTGCCAGCAACAGCCGGATTAGCAATCAGCCCCAGCATTTT. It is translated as CASNSRISNQPQHF.

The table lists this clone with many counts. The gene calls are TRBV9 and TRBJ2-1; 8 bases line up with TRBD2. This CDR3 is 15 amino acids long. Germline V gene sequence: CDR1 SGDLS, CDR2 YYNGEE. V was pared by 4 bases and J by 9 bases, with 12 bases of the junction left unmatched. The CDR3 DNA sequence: TGTGCCAGCAGCCCCTCGGGACTAGTCATGGTTGAGCAGTTCTTC. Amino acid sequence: CASSPSGLVMVEQFF.

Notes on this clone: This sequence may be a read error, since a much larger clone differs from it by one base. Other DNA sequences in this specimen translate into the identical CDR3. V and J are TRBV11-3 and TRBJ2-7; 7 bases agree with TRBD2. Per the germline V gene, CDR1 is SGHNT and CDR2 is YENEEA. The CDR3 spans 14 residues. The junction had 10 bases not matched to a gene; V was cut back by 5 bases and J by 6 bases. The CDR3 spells CASSRLAGESEQYF. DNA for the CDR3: TGTGCCAGCAGCCGACTAGCCGGAGAGAGCGAGCAGTACTTC.

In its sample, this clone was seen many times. This CDR3 is CASSWPGLDNPDTQYF. Here the CDR3 DNA reads TGCGCCAGCAGCTGGCCGGGACTAGACAATCCAGATACGCAGTATTTT. The chain carries TRBV4-1 and TRBJ2-3; 8 bases agree with TRBD2. J gave up 4 bases and V 5 bases, and 11 bases lay outside the gene matches. Germline V gene sequence: CDR1 MGHRA, CDR2 YSYEKL. The CDR3 runs 16 residues.

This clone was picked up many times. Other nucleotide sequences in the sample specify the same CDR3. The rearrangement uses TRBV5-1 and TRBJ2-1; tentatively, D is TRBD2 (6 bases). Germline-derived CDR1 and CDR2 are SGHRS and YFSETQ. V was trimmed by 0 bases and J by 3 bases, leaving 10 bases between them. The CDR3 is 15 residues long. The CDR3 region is CASSLDQGLYNEQFF. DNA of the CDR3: TGCGCCAGCAGCTTGGACCAGGGACTCTACAATGAGCAGTTCTTC.

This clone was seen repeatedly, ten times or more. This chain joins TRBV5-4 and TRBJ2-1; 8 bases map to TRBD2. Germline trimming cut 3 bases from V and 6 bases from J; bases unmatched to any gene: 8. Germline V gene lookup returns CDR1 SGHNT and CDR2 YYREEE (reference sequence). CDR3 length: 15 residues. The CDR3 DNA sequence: TGTGCCAGCAGCTGGGGTAGCGGGACGCTCAATGAGCAGTTCTTC. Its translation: CASSWGSGTLNEQFF.

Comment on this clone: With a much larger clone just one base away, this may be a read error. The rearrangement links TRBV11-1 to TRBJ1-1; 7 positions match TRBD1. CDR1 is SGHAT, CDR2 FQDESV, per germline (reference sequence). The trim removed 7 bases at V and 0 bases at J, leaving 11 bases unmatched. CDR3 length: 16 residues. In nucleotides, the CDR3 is TGTGCCAGCACCCCCTTACCCAGGGGGATGAACACTGAAGCTTTCTTT. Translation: CASTPLPRGMNTEAFF.

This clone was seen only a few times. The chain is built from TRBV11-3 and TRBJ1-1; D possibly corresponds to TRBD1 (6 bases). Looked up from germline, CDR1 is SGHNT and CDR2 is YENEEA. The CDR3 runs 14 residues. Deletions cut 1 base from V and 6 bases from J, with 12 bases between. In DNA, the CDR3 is TGTGCCAGCAGCTTAGCGGGGGGCGCGGCTGAAGCTTTCTTT. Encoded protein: CASSLAGGAAEAFF. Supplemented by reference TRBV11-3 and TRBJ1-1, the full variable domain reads EAGVVQSPRYKIIEKKQPVAFWCNPISGHNTLYWYLQNLGQGPELLIRYENEEAVDDSQLPKDRFSAERLKGVDSTLKIQPAELGDSAVYLCASSLAGGAAEAFFGQGTRLTVV.

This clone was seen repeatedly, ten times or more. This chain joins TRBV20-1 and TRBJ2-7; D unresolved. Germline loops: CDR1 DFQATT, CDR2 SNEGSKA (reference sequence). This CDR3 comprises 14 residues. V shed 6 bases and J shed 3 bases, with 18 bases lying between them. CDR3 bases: TGCAGTGCCTTAAACTTGGCAGAAGGCTACGAGCAGTACTTC. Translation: CSALNLAEGYEQYF.

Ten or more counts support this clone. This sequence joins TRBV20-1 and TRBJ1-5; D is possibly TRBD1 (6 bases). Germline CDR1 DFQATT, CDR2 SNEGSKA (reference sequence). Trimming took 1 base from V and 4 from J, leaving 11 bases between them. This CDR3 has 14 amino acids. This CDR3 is CSARGGQGNQPQHF. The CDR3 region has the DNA TGCAGTGCTAGAGGGGGGCAGGGGAATCAGCCCCAGCATTTT.

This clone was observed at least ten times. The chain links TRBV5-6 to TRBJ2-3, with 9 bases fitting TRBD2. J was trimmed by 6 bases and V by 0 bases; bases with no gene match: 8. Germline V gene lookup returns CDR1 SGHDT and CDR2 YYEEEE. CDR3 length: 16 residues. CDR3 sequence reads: CASSLERGRASDTQYF. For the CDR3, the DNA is TGTGCCAGCAGCTTGGAGCGCGGGAGGGCCAGTGATACGCAGTATTTT.

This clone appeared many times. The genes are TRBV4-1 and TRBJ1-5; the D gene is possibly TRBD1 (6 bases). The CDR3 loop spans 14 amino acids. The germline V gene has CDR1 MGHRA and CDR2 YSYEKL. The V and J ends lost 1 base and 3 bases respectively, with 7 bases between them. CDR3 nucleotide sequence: TGCGCCAGCAGCCAAGCAGGGGACAATCAGCCCCAGCATTTT. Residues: CASSQAGDNQPQHF.

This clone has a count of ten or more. CDR3 protein: CSASDGGGQETQYF. The CDR3 DNA follows: TGCAGTGCTAGTGATGGGGGAGGGCAAGAGACCCAGTACTTC. The chain couples TRBV20-1 to TRBJ2-5, with 7 bases matching TRBD2. The CDR3 covers 14 residues. Trimming took 3 bases from V and 2 from J; bases not matched to a gene: 6. Germline loops: CDR1 DFQATT, CDR2 SNEGSKA (reference sequence).

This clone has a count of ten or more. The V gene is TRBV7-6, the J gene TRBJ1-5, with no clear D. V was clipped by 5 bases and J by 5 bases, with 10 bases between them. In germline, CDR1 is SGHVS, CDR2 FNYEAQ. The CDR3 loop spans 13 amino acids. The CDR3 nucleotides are TGTGCCAGCAGCGCCAATCCGGATCAGCCCCAGCATTTT. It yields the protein CASSANPDQPQHF.

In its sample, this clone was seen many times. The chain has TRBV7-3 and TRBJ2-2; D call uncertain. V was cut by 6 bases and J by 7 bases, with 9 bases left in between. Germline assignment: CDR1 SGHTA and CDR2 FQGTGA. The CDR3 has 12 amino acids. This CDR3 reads CASRNPNGELFF. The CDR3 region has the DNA TGTGCCAGCAGAAACCCCAACGGGGAGCTGTTTTTT.

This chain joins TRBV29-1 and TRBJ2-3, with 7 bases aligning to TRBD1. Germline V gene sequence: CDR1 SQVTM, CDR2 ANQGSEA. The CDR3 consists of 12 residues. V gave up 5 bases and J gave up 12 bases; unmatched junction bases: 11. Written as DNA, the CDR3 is TGCAGCGTTACCCCAGGGGGTGACCCCCAGTATTTT. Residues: CSVTPGGDPQYF.